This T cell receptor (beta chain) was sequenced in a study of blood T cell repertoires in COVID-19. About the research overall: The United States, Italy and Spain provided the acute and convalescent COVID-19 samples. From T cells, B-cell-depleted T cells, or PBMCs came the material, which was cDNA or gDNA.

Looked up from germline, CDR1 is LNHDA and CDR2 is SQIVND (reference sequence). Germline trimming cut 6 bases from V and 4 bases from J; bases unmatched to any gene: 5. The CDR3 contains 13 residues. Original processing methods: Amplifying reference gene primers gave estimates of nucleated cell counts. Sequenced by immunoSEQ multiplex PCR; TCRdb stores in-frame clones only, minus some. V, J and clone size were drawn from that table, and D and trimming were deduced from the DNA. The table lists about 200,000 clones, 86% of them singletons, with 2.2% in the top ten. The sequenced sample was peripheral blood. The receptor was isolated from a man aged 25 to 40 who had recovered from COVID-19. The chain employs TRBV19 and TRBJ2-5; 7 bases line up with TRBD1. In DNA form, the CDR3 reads TGTGCCAGTAGCTTGTCAGGGGGAGAGACCCAGTACTTC. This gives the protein CASSLSGGETQYF.